The 25 T cell receptor beta chains given below trace back to one sample, sequenced in a study of identical twins. A single record per CDR3 protein comes from TCRdb applying MiXCR to the 5' RACE reads. This sample has about 790,000 distinct CDR3 sequences, with around a sixth found just once. These data are also associated with another study on T cells expressing NK-cell markers.

What was sequenced was PBMCs. Receptor source: a young woman in good health.

There are a few counts of this clonotype. The chain joins TRBV5-1 to TRBJ2-7, with D maybe TRBD2 (6 bases). V lost 4 bases, J lost 2 bases, and 13 bases lay in between. The CDR3 extends over 14 amino acids. Germline CDR1 reads SGHRS; CDR2 reads YFSETQ. The CDR3 spells CASSAGWVPYEQYF. In DNA, the CDR3 is TGCGCCAGCAGCGCGGGATGGGTTCCCTACGAGCAGTACTTC.

In this sample, this clonotype turned up once. The chain links TRBV6-1 to TRBJ2-2; 8 nucleotides line up with TRBD1. Trimming cost V 6 bases and J 3 bases; bases outside gene matches: 9. CDR3 length: 16 amino acids. Germline V gene data show CDR1 as MNHNS and CDR2 as SASEGT. The CDR3 bases are TGTGCCAGCAGAAATCGGACAGGGAAGCACACCGGGGAGCTGTTTTTT. This encodes CASRNRTGKHTGELFF.

The chain combines TRBV18 with TRBJ1-1; weak D call: TRBD1 (6 bases). Germline V lookup: CDR1 KGHSH, CDR2 LQKENI. This CDR3 region has 15 residues. The V gene lost 3 bases and the J gene lost 7 bases, with 18 bases spanning the gap. This chain's CDR3 is CASSPQGRVEYEAFF. The CDR3 DNA sequence: TGTGCCAGCTCACCCCAGGGGAGGGTGGAGTATGAAGCTTTCTTT.

A few counts support this clonotype. The chain links TRBV5-1 to TRBJ1-1; D remains ambiguous. Germline V gives CDR1 SGHRS, CDR2 YFSETQ. The length of the CDR3 is 14 residues. Trimming took 4 bases from V and 1 from J, leaving 11 bases between them. The CDR3 region has the DNA TGCGCCAGCAGCCGAGATCGACAGAACACTGAAGCTTTCTTT. It specifies CASSRDRQNTEAFF.

The J gene is TRBJ2-3, the V gene TRBV2; either TRBD1 or TRBD2 may supply D (6 bases each). Trimming shortened V by 0 bases and J by 5 bases, and 24 bases separated the two germline ends. The CDR3 has 19 amino acids. The germline V gene has CDR1 SNHLY and CDR2 FYNNEI. CDR3 bases: TGTGCCAGCAGTGAAGCACTTCCGGGGGCATACATGGTGATAGATACGCAGTATTTT. This codes for CASSEALPGAYMVIDTQYF.

The V call is TRBV7-2, the J call TRBJ2-3, with a possible D match to TRBD2 (6 bases). The ends were cut back, 6 bases at V and 2 bases at J, with 9 bases in the middle. This CDR3 comprises 13 residues. Germline-derived CDR1 and CDR2 are SGHTA and FQGNSA. The CDR3 DNA reads TGTGCCAGCAGTTCTAGCGTCACAGATACGCAGTATTTT. Amino acids: CASSSSVTDTQYF.

This clonotype was seen a few times. V and J are TRBV20-1 and TRBJ1-1, with 7 bases that match TRBD1. CDR3 length: 13 amino acids. Losses at the gene ends were 2 bases for V and 0 bases for J; bases not matched to a gene: 0. Per germline, CDR1 DFQATT and CDR2 SNEGSKA (reference sequence). The CDR3 DNA is TGCAGTGCTAGACAGGGGGTGAACACTGAAGCTTTCTTT. Translation: CSARQGVNTEAFF.

This clonotype was detected only a few times. This chain uses TRBV29-1 with TRBJ1-1, with D possibly matching TRBD1 (5 bases). With 6 bases removed from V and 0 bases from J, the gap between germline ends came to 14 bases. Per the germline V gene, CDR1 is SQVTM and CDR2 is ANQGSEA. The CDR3 has 14 residues. The CDR3 nucleotides read TGCAGCGTCGCGACGACAGCCTTGAACACTGAAGCTTTCTTT. The encoded protein is CSVATTALNTEAFF.

This clonotype occurred a few times. The V call is TRBV10-3, the J call TRBJ2-7; 7 bases map to TRBD2. CDR1 ENHRY and CDR2 SYGVKD come from the germline V gene. Germline trimming cut 7 bases from V and 3 bases from J; bases unmatched to any gene: 9. This CDR3 is built from 14 residues. For the CDR3, the DNA is TGTGCCATCAACCCTAGCGGAGCAGACTACGAGCAGTACTTC. Translation gives CAINPSGADYEQYF.

This clonotype showed up just a few times. This chain uses TRBV12-3 or TRBV12-4 with TRBJ2-5; D unresolved. V lost 6 bases to trimming and J lost 9 bases, with 14 bases between them. CDR3 length equals 12 residues. CDR3 region: CASSSGYWAQYF. CDR3 DNA: TGTGCCAGCAGCTCCGGGTACTGGGCCCAGTACTTC.

This clonotype was seen only a few times. The chain joins TRBV10-3 to TRBJ1-5; D unclear. Trimming took 0 bases from V and 7 from J, leaving 7 bases between them. This CDR3 comprises 13 residues. Germline V gene sequence: CDR1 ENHRY, CDR2 SYGVKD. The chain's CDR3 is CAISESGNQPQHF. The CDR3 nucleotides are TGTGCCATCAGTGAGTCGGGGAACCAGCCCCAGCATTTT.

The chain couples TRBV5-1 to TRBJ1-1, with 7 bases fitting TRBD1. CDR3 size: 14 residues. V was pared by 4 bases and J by 2 bases, with 5 bases of the junction left unmatched. The germline CDR1 and CDR2 sequences are SGHRS and YFSETQ. CDR3: CASSNRDSNTEAFF. Here the CDR3 DNA reads TGCGCCAGCAGCAACCGGGACAGTAACACTGAAGCTTTCTTT.

This clonotype has just a few counts. This chain links TRBV11-2 with TRBJ2-7, with 8 bases fitting TRBD2. There are 15 residues in the CDR3. CDR1 SGHAT and CDR2 FQNNGV come from the germline V gene. Trimming at V came to 2 bases and at J to 4 bases, leaving 7 bases not matched to a gene. CDR3 region: CASSLPTSGDYEQYF. CDR3 DNA: TGTGCCAGCAGCTTACCCACTAGCGGCGATTACGAGCAGTACTTC.

This clonotype was seen more than once but under ten times. This chain links TRBV5-1 with TRBJ2-1; D unclear. V was shortened by 5 bases and J by 0 bases, with 12 bases between the two germline ends. CDR1 and CDR2 from the germline V gene are SGHRS and YFSETQ. The CDR3 extends over 15 amino acids. The CDR3 DNA follows: TGCGCCAGCAGTGGTATGGCGATCTCCTACAATGAGCAGTTCTTC. This encodes CASSGMAISYNEQFF.

The sample holds a few counts of this clonotype. The chain recombines TRBV6-5 with TRBJ2-7; D is ambiguous. The CDR3 covers 15 residues. Germline values: CDR1 MNHEY, CDR2 SVGAGI. Between the trimmed V and J ends, which lost 0 bases and 3 bases, there was a span of 12 bases. CDR3 sequence reads: CASSYSCSGLYEQYF. The CDR3 nucleotides are TGTGCCAGCAGTTACTCGTGCTCCGGGCTCTACGAGCAGTACTTC.

The V call is TRBV12-3 or TRBV12-4, the J call TRBJ1-5; TRBD1 might be the D (5 bases). V lost 6 bases and J lost 0, with 9 bases in between. The CDR3 has 14 amino acids. The CDR3 DNA sequence: TGTGCCAGCAGATACGGGGGTAGCAATCAGCCCCAGCATTTT. Protein product: CASRYGGSNQPQHF.

This clonotype has just a few counts. The rearrangement uses TRBV5-1 and TRBJ2-1; no definite D call. The germline V gene has CDR1 SGHRS and CDR2 YFSETQ. V dropped 0 bases and J dropped 9 bases, with 10 bases sitting between them. The CDR3 consists of 13 residues. CDR3 loop: CASSLGPHGEQFF. The CDR3 nucleotides are TGCGCCAGCAGCTTGGGCCCGCACGGTGAGCAGTTCTTC. Full variable domain (outside the CDR3, taken from reference TRBV5-1 and TRBJ2-1): KAGVTQTPRYLIKTRGQQVTLSCSPISGHRSVSWYQQTPGQGLQFLFEYFSETQRNKGNFPGRFSGRQFSNSRSEMNVSTLELGDSALYLCASSLGPHGEQFFGPGTRLTVL.

This chain joins TRBV27 and TRBJ2-5; D possibly corresponds to TRBD1 (6 bases). Germline values: CDR1 MNHEY, CDR2 SMNVEV (reference sequence). There are 14 residues in the CDR3. V was trimmed by 2 bases and J by 7 bases, leaving 14 bases between them. The chain's CDR3 is CASSLRWGQGTQYF. DNA for the CDR3: TGTGCCAGCAGTTTAAGGTGGGGGCAGGGGACCCAGTACTTC.

This clonotype has more than one count but fewer than ten. The genes are TRBV6-4 and TRBJ2-3, with D possibly TRBD1 on 6 matching bases. Deletions cut 6 bases from V and 8 bases from J, with 12 bases between. The germline gives CDR1 MRHNA, CDR2 SNTAGT. The CDR3 spans 12 residues. The CDR3 DNA reads TGTGCCAGCAGGGACAGCTCGGGTACGCAGTATTTT. It codes for CASRDSSGTQYF.

The J gene is TRBJ2-5, the V gene TRBV7-9, with 12 nucleotides matching TRBD2. Unmatched junction bases numbered 7, after V lost 3 bases and J lost 5 bases. The CDR3 loop spans 16 amino acids. The V gene's germline CDR1 is SEHNR and CDR2 FQNEAQ (reference sequence). The CDR3 is CASSLDRLAGVETQYF. The CDR3 nucleotides read TGTGCCAGCAGCTTGGACAGACTAGCGGGGGTTGAGACCCAGTACTTC.

The table lists this clonotype with a few counts. This chain uses TRBV4-1 with TRBJ2-3; 9 bases map to TRBD2. With 4 bases clipped from V and 4 bases from J, the junction kept 6 bases outside the gene matches. In germline, CDR1 is MGHRA, CDR2 YSYEKL. The CDR3 has 15 residues. In DNA, the CDR3 is TGCGCCAGCAGCCTTCGTAGCGGGAGCTCAGATACGCAGTATTTT. Translated: CASSLRSGSSDTQYF.

This clonotype occurred a few times. CDR3 DNA sequence: TGTGCCAGCAGTTTCGGACGGGCGAATTCACCCCTCCACTTT. Encoded protein: CASSFGRANSPLHF. The chain couples TRBV27 to TRBJ1-6; no clear D. Germline CDR1 is MNHEY and CDR2 is SMNVEV (reference sequence). Trimming pared 3 bases from V and 7 bases from J, leaving 10 bases between. The length of the CDR3 is 14 residues.

The genes are TRBV7-2 and TRBJ2-7; D perhaps matches TRBD1 (6 bases). Germline loops: CDR1 SGHTA, CDR2 FQGNSA. Trimming shortened V by 7 bases and J by 4 bases, and 17 bases separated the two germline ends. CDR3 length: 14 amino acids. CDR3: CASNLIGGPYEQYF. The CDR3 nucleotides read TGTGCCAGCAACCTGATAGGGGGACCATACGAGCAGTACTTC. Based on the CDR3 plus reference TRBV7-2 and TRBJ2-7, the full variable domain is GAGVSQSPSNKVTEKGKDVELRCDPISGHTALYWYRQSLGQGLEFLIYFQGNSAPDKSGLPSDRFSAERTGGSVSTLTIQRTQQEDSAVYLCASNLIGGPYEQYFGPGTRLTVT.

CDR3 sequence: CASKVAGGPSSYNEQFF. CDR3 coding DNA: TGTGCCAGCAAGGTTGCGGGGGGCCCCAGCTCCTACAATGAGCAGTTCTTC. The chain recombines TRBV2 with TRBJ2-1, with 8 bases lining up with TRBD2. Losses at the gene ends were 7 bases for V and 0 bases for J; bases not matched to a gene: 11. CDR3 length equals 17 residues. Germline CDR1 SNHLY, CDR2 FYNNEI.

This clonotype was counted between two and nine times. The chain links TRBV12-3 or TRBV12-4 to TRBJ1-5, with a possible D match to TRBD1 (5 bases). With 2 bases removed from V and 0 bases from J, the gap between germline ends came to 11 bases. The CDR3 is 16 amino acids. CDR3 coding DNA: TGTGCCAGCAGTTTAATTCCAGGGTTTAGCAATCAGCCCCAGCATTTT. The encoded protein is CASSLIPGFSNQPQHF.